This TCR beta chain was profiled in a study of CD8 T cells in ankylosing spondylitis. For TCR beta, libraries came from quantitative 5'-RACE with molecular barcodes. MiXCR, run by TCRdb on the 5' RACE reads, gives a single entry per CDR3 protein. This sample yields fewer than 200,000 distinct CDR3 sequences, of which around 17% are seen a single time; approximately 7.6% belongs to the top ten. The CDR3 runs 12 residues. With 9 bases removed from V and 4 bases from J, the gap between germline ends came to 11 bases. Germline V lookup: CDR1 LGHNA, CDR2 YNFKEQ. In this sample, this clonotype turned up many times. No antigen is known for it. Study-wide results and limits: Significant enrichment of disease-linked clones was reportedly seen in matched ankylosing spondylitis synovial fluid.

The rearrangement links TRBV4-2 to TRBJ2-3, with D perhaps matching TRBD2 (5 bases). This sequence was found in a male donor with ankylosing spondylitis or in good health (not recorded which). The sequencing input was blood, either unsorted or a sorted T cell fraction (not recorded which). The CDR3 region has the DNA TGTGCCAGGAACTTGGGAGCAGATACGCAGTATTTT. Its translation: CARNLGADTQYF.